The 23 T cell receptor beta chains below were found in one sample sequenced in a study of identifying expanded T cells in peripheral blood. TCRdb's copy holds only in-frame clones and misses some; the assay was immunoSEQ multiplex PCR. Counted here are over 90,000 clones, 88% occurring once; the ten biggest clones make up around an eighth. Sequences were obtained from blood. These TCRs come from a person between 18 and 75 years old in good health.

Only one count was recorded for this clone. The DNA for the CDR3 is TGCGCCAGCAGCTTGGAGGGACAGGGAGGTCGGGAGACCCAGTACTTC. It codes for CASSLEGQGGRETQYF. The V gene is TRBV5-1, the J gene TRBJ2-5; 9 positions match TRBD1. CDR3 size: 16 residues. J lost 5 bases, V lost 0 bases, and 8 bases had no gene match. Germline loops: CDR1 SGHRS, CDR2 YFSETQ.

The chain employs TRBV2 and TRBJ2-7; D is perhaps TRBD1 or TRBD2 (5 bases each). This CDR3 spans 14 amino acids. The V and J ends lost 1 base and 3 bases respectively, with 10 bases between them. Germline V gene sequence: CDR1 SNHLY, CDR2 FYNNEI. CDR3 DNA sequence: TGTGCCAGCAGTGAAGGGGGGATCAGCTACGAGCAGTACTTC. Protein product: CASSEGGISYEQYF.

V is TRBV5-1 and J is TRBJ2-3, with 12 bases fitting TRBD1. Unmatched junction bases numbered 9, after V lost 4 bases and J lost 3 bases. This CDR3 is 17 amino acids long. From germline, CDR1 is SGHRS and CDR2 YFSETQ. CDR3 coding DNA: TGCGCCAGCAGCGTACCACCGGGACAGGGGGCAACAGATACGCAGTATTTT. Translation: CASSVPPGQGATDTQYF.

DNA for the CDR3: TGTGCCAGCAGCTTAGGGGGAGGGAATGAAAAACTGTTTTTT. Its translation: CASSLGGGNEKLFF. V usage is TRBV7-3 and J usage is TRBJ1-4, with a weak D call TRBD1 (5 bases). Germline loops: CDR1 SGHTA, CDR2 FQGTGA. The V and J ends lost 2 bases and 5 bases respectively, with 9 bases between them. The CDR3 loop spans 14 amino acids.

A single count supports this clone. The CDR3 nucleotides read TGTGCCAGCAGCTCTTCTAGGACATCAAAGGGAGAAGCTTTCTTT. As protein: CASSSSRTSKGEAFF. The V call is TRBV7-2, the J call TRBJ1-1; D is possibly TRBD1 (5 bases). This CDR3 contains 15 residues. V lost 4 bases and J 8 bases, leaving 20 bases between the germline ends. CDR1 is SGHTA, CDR2 FQGNSA, per germline.

The rearrangement links TRBV2 to TRBJ1-1; D is undetermined. CDR1 and CDR2 (germline): SNHLY, FYNNEI. This CDR3 is built from 14 residues. Trimming cost V 0 bases and J 4 bases, with 9 bases left between them. The DNA of the CDR3 is TGTGCCAGCAGTGAAGCTAGGCCTAGCACTGAAGCTTTCTTT. Translation gives CASSEARPSTEAFF.

The V gene is TRBV10-3, the J gene TRBJ1-2; a possible D gene is TRBD1 (6 bases). Germline CDR1 and CDR2: ENHRY and SYGVKD. The V gene lost 8 bases and the J gene lost 3 bases, with 13 bases spanning the gap. The CDR3 is 13 amino acids. DNA of the CDR3: TGTGCCATCGAGTCTGGGGGCGACTATGGCTACACCTTC. Its protein is CAIESGGDYGYTF.

The chain links TRBV15 to TRBJ2-1; possibly TRBD2 for D (6 bases). Germline V gene data show CDR1 as LNHNV and CDR2 as YYDKDF (reference sequence). Trimming cost V 1 base and J 5 bases, with 15 bases left between them. The CDR3 extends over 16 amino acids. For the CDR3, the DNA is TGTGCCACCAGCAGAGTCTCGGGGGAAGTCCACAATGAGCAGTTCTTC. Translating gives CATSRVSGEVHNEQFF.

The V call is TRBV19, the J call TRBJ2-1, with 8 bases aligning to TRBD2. V gave up 5 bases and J gave up 0 bases; unmatched junction bases: 6. Per germline, CDR1 LNHDA and CDR2 SQIVND (reference sequence). This CDR3 spans 16 amino acids. The CDR3 nucleotides read TGTGCCAGTAGTTCTACTAGCGGAAGCTCCTACAATGAGCAGTTCTTC. Its protein is CASSSTSGSSYNEQFF.

This chain uses TRBV5-1 with TRBJ2-1; a weak D match, TRBD1 (5 bases). V was shortened by 0 bases and J by 5 bases, with 15 bases between the two germline ends. Germline CDR1 is SGHRS and CDR2 is YFSETQ. The CDR3 is made up of 16 amino acids. CDR3: CASSLGTLSINNEQFF. Written as DNA, the CDR3 is TGCGCCAGCAGCTTGGGGACACTTTCGATCAACAATGAGCAGTTCTTC.

The chain joins TRBV7-2 to TRBJ2-3, with D hard to call. The germline CDR1 and CDR2 sequences are SGHTA and FQGNSA. The CDR3 totals 12 residues. V gave up 2 bases and J gave up 4 bases, with 4 bases separating them. As DNA, the CDR3 is TGTGCCAGCAGCTTATACTCAGATACGCAGTATTTT. It yields the protein CASSLYSDTQYF. Full variable domain (outside the CDR3, taken from reference TRBV7-2 and TRBJ2-3): GAGVSQSPSNKVTEKGKDVELRCDPISGHTALYWYRQSLGQGLEFLIYFQGNSAPDKSGLPSDRFSAERTGGSVSTLTIQRTQQEDSAVYLCASSLYSDTQYFGPGTRLTVL.

The J gene is TRBJ2-1, the V gene TRBV4-2; no reliable D call. Per germline, CDR1 LGHNA and CDR2 YNFKEQ. The CDR3 totals 17 residues. The ends were cut back, 0 bases at V and 0 bases at J, with 12 bases in the middle. The CDR3 DNA reads as TGTGCCAGCAGCCAAGATTCACTTCAAAGCTCCTACAATGAGCAGTTCTTC. Protein: CASSQDSLQSSYNEQFF.

This clone was seen once. The genes are TRBV7-8 and TRBJ1-5; D not certain. Trimming shortened V by 4 bases and J by 2 bases, and 9 bases separated the two germline ends. CDR1 and CDR2 from the germline V gene are SGHVS and FQNEAQ. This CDR3 is built from 14 residues. The CDR3 loop is CASSWATGNQPQHF. Written as DNA, the CDR3 is TGTGCCAGCAGCTGGGCGACGGGCAATCAGCCCCAGCATTTT. The entire variable domain, with the rest obtained from reference TRBV7-8 and TRBJ1-5, is as follows: GAGVSQSPRYKVAKRGQDVALRCDPISGHVSLFWYQQALGQGPEFLTYFQNEAQLDKSGLPSDRFFAERPEGSVSTLKIQRTQQEDSAVYLCASSWATGNQPQHFGDGTRLSIL.

This clone showed up just once. Other DNA sequences of this sample code for an identical CDR3. J is TRBJ2-7 and V is TRBV27; D is unresolved. Germline CDR1 and CDR2: MNHEY and SMNVEV (reference sequence). The CDR3 extends over 14 amino acids. Trimming took 6 bases from V and 0 from J, leaving 12 bases between them. The CDR3 reads CASSSPGLSYEQYF. CDR3 nucleotide sequence: TGTGCCAGCAGCTCCCCGGGCCTCTCCTACGAGCAGTACTTC.

CDR3 DNA sequence: TGTGCCAGCAGCATTCGACAGGCCCCTGGAAATCAGCCCCAGCATTTT. Translation: CASSIRQAPGNQPQHF. V and J are TRBV21-1 and TRBJ1-5; the table assigns TRBD1, which was not confirmed against the DNA. TRBV21-1 is a documented pseudogene. CDR3 size: 16 residues.

The rearrangement uses TRBV7-3 and TRBJ2-1; 7 positions agree with TRBD2. This CDR3 spans 14 amino acids. Germline V gene data show CDR1 as SGHTA and CDR2 as FQGTGA. After removal of 5 bases from V and 5 bases from J, the junction contained 6 bases not matched to a gene. In DNA, the CDR3 is TGTGCCAGCAGCCCCCCCGGGACTAACAATGAGCAGTTCTTC. Amino acid sequence: CASSPPGTNNEQFF.

The chain links TRBV5-8 to TRBJ1-4; D remains ambiguous. This CDR3 spans 15 amino acids. Trimming removed 4 bases from V and 7 bases from J, with 17 bases in between. CDR1 and CDR2 from the germline V gene are SGHTS and YDEGEE. The chain's CDR3 is CASSLGQDYGEKLFF. The CDR3 region has the DNA TGTGCCAGCAGCCTAGGGCAGGATTACGGTGAAAAACTGTTTTTT. Combining the CDR3 with reference TRBV5-8 and TRBJ1-4 gives the whole variable domain EAGVTQSPTHLIKTRGQQATLRCSPISGHTSVYWYQQALGLGLQFLLWYDEGEERNRGNFPPRFSGRQFPNYSSELNVNALELEDSALYLCASSLGQDYGEKLFFGSGTQLSVL.

This sequence joins TRBV7-8 and TRBJ2-3; D is unclear. The CDR3 has 15 amino acids. Germline V CDR1 and CDR2: SGHVS, FQNEAQ. V was trimmed by 2 bases and J by 3 bases, leaving 12 bases between them. Here the CDR3 reads CASSLLSRVTDTQYF. The CDR3 nucleotides are TGTGCCAGCAGCTTACTCAGTAGGGTGACAGATACGCAGTATTTT.

The chain combines TRBV28 with TRBJ1-4; D possibly corresponds to TRBD1 (5 bases). Germline loops: CDR1 MDHEN, CDR2 SYDVKM. V was clipped by 6 bases and J by 0 bases, with 8 bases between them. The CDR3 is 14 residues long. Here the CDR3 DNA reads TGTGCCAGCAGGGGGGGGGCAACTAATGAAAAACTGTTTTTT. Protein: CASRGGATNEKLFF.

The CDR3 DNA reads TGTGCCAGCAGTTTAAGGGCGGTTCCGCCCTACTCCTACGAGCAGTACTTC. Protein: CASSLRAVPPYSYEQYF. The chain joins TRBV27 to TRBJ2-7; D ambiguous. The CDR3 has 17 residues. Trimming took 2 bases from V and 0 from J, leaving 17 bases between them. CDR1 is MNHEY and CDR2 is SMNVEV in the germline V gene (reference sequence).

This sequence joins TRBV11-3 and TRBJ1-1; D call uncertain. From germline, CDR1 is SGHNT and CDR2 YENEEA. V shed 1 base and J shed 6 bases, with 9 bases lying between them. This CDR3 has 13 amino acids. In DNA, the CDR3 is TGTGCCAGCAGCTTAGGGGGTGGATCTGAAGCTTTCTTT. This translates into CASSLGGGSEAFF.

V gene TRBV7-9 combines with J gene TRBJ1-2; D is ambiguous. V lost 5 bases and J 1 base, leaving 14 bases between the germline ends. From germline, CDR1 is SEHNR and CDR2 FQNEAQ (reference sequence). This CDR3 is 15 amino acids long. The CDR3 region has the DNA TGTGCCAGCAGCCTAGAGGGTAACAGTAACTATGGCTACACCTTC. It is translated as CASSLEGNSNYGYTF.

The chain carries TRBV7-9 and TRBJ2-5, with D unclear. V was trimmed by 5 bases and J by 3 bases, leaving 10 bases between them. CDR1 SEHNR and CDR2 FQNEAQ come from the germline V gene (reference sequence). The length of the CDR3 is 13 residues. The CDR3 region is CASSPPGKETQYF. CDR3 sequence (DNA): TGTGCCAGCAGCCCCCCAGGTAAAGAGACCCAGTACTTC.